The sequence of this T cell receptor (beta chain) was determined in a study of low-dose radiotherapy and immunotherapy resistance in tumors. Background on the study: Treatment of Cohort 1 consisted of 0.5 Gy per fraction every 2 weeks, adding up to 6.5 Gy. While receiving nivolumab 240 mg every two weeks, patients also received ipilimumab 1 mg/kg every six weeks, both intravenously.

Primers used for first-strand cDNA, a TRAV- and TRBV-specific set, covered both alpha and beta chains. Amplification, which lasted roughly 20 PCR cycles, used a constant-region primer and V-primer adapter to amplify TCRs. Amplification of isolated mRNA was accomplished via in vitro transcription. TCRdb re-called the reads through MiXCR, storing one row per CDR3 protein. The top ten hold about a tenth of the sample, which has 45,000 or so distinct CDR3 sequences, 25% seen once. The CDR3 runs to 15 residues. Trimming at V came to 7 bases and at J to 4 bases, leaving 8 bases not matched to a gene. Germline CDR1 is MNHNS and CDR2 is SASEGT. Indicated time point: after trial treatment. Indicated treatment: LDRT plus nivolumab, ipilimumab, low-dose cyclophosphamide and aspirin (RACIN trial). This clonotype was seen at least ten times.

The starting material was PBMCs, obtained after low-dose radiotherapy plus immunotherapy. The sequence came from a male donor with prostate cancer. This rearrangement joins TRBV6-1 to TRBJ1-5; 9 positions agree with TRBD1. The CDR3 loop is CASILGTGINQPQHF. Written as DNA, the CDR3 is TGTGCCAGCATCCTCGGGACAGGGATTAATCAGCCCCAGCATTTT.